The next 18 T cell receptor beta chains were all read from a single sample in a study of OX40 agonist ivuxolimab in advanced cancers. Only in-frame clones appear in the TCRdb table, and some are missing; sequencing was by immunoSEQ multiplex PCR. Of about 150,000 clones listed, approximately 94% are singletons. Material: CD4+ or CD8+ T cells sorted from blood, obtained in a trial of the OX40 agonist ivuxolimab. The receptors stem from an adult with an advanced solid tumor such as melanoma, head and neck, liver or kidney cancer.

This rearrangement joins TRBV5-4 to TRBJ2-7, with 8 bases fitting TRBD2. Germline CDR1 SGHNT, CDR2 YYREEE (reference sequence). The CDR3 runs 14 residues. The trim removed 4 bases at V and 7 bases at J, leaving 10 bases unmatched. This chain's CDR3 is CASSEPTSVIEQYF. The CDR3 nucleotides are TGTGCCAGCAGCGAGCCGACTAGCGTTATTGAGCAGTACTTC. Drawing the rest from reference TRBV5-4 and TRBJ2-7, the complete variable domain is ETGVTQSPTHLIKTRGQQVTLRCSSQSGHNTVSWYQQALGQGPQFIFQYYREEENGRGNFPPRFSGLQFPNYSSELNVNALELDDSALYLCASSEPTSVIEQYFGPGTRLTVT.

J is TRBJ1-2 and V is TRBV27; D gene ambiguous. This CDR3 is 14 amino acids long. Between the trimmed V and J ends, which lost 5 bases and 7 bases, there was a span of 17 bases. Germline V gene sequence: CDR1 MNHEY, CDR2 SMNVEV (reference sequence). The CDR3 spells CASSARLEEPGYTF. In DNA, the CDR3 is TGTGCCAGCAGTGCTCGACTGGAAGAACCTGGCTACACCTTC.

The V and J genes are TRBV19 and TRBJ2-7; 9 nucleotides match TRBD2. The CDR3 is made up of 14 amino acids. Trimming removed 5 bases from V and 4 bases from J; junction bases left unmatched: 6. From germline, CDR1 is LNHDA and CDR2 SQIVND (reference sequence). The CDR3 sequence is CASSLAGNQYEQYF. CDR3 in DNA: TGTGCCAGTAGTCTAGCGGGGAACCAATACGAGCAGTACTTC.

J is TRBJ2-3 and V is TRBV18, with 7 nucleotides matching TRBD2. The J segment lost 10 bases and the V segment lost 2 bases, leaving 6 bases of the junction unmatched. Germline lookup yields CDR1 KGHSH and CDR2 LQKENI. The CDR3 is 13 residues long. The CDR3 coding sequence is TGTGCCAGCTCACCAACCGGGGAGGGACCGCAGTATTTT. This translates into CASSPTGEGPQYF. Full variable domain (missing parts from reference TRBV18 and TRBJ2-3): NAGVMQNPRHLVRRRGQEARLRCSPMKGHSHVYWYRQLPEEGLKFMVYLQKENIIDESGMPKERFSAEFPKEGPSILRIQQVVRGDSAAYFCASSPTGEGPQYFGPGTRLTVL.

The chain employs TRBV19 and TRBJ1-2; no definite D call. V lost 2 bases, J lost 2 bases, and 12 bases lay in between. This CDR3 has 15 residues. The germline CDR1 and CDR2 sequences are LNHDA and SQIVND (reference sequence). The CDR3 sequence is CASSINRYGNYGYTF. The DNA for the CDR3 is TGTGCCAGTAGTATAAACCGCTACGGAAACTATGGCTACACCTTC. The variable domain in full, completed from reference TRBV19 and TRBJ1-2, reads DGGITQSPKYLFRKEGQNVTLSCEQNLNHDAMYWYRQDPGQGLRLIYYSQIVNDFQKGDIAEGYSVSREKKESFPLTVTSAQKNPTAFYLCASSINRYGNYGYTFGSGTRLTVV.

The rearrangement uses TRBV7-6 and TRBJ1-2; 8 nucleotides line up with TRBD1. The J segment lost 2 bases and the V segment lost 5 bases, leaving 4 bases of the junction unmatched. This CDR3 is built from 14 residues. Germline lookup yields CDR1 SGHVS and CDR2 FNYEAQ. CDR3 residues: CASSLRQGNYGYTF. The CDR3 nucleotides read TGTGCCAGCAGCCTGAGACAGGGGAACTATGGCTACACCTTC.

The chain recombines TRBV6-5 with TRBJ2-2; D is unresolved. The CDR3 consists of 13 residues. The V and J ends lost 7 bases and 0 bases respectively, with 6 bases between them. Germline CDR1 MNHEY, CDR2 SVGAGI. Here the CDR3 reads CASKRANTGELFF. CDR3 DNA: TGTGCCAGCAAAAGGGCGAACACCGGGGAGCTGTTTTTT.

V usage is TRBV11-1 and J usage is TRBJ1-1, with 12 bases lining up with TRBD1. There are 16 residues in the CDR3. The V gene's germline CDR1 is SGHAT and CDR2 FQDESV (reference sequence). J was trimmed by 3 bases and V by 2 bases; bases with no gene match: 4. The CDR3 DNA is TGTGCCAGCAGCTTATCGGGGACAGGGGGCTACACTGAAGCTTTCTTT. This gives the protein CASSLSGTGGYTEAFF.

Comment on this clone: This specimen includes other DNA sequences encoding the same CDR3. J is TRBJ1-2 and V is TRBV28; D gene ambiguous. Germline V gene lookup returns CDR1 MDHEN and CDR2 SYDVKM. V was trimmed by 3 bases and J by 8 bases, leaving 4 bases between them. This CDR3 comprises 10 residues. The CDR3 DNA is TGTGCCAGCAGTTTGAACGGCTACACCTTC. This translates into CASSLNGYTF.

The chain employs TRBV10-3 and TRBJ2-7, with 7 bases lining up with TRBD1. CDR1 and CDR2 from the germline V gene are ENHRY and SYGVKD. There are 13 residues in the CDR3. The trim removed 6 bases at V and 3 bases at J, leaving 5 bases unmatched. In DNA form, the CDR3 reads TGTGCCATCAGCCCAGGGACAGACTACGAGCAGTACTTC. Protein product: CAISPGTDYEQYF.

V is TRBV27 and J is TRBJ1-5, with D unresolved. Germline CDR1 and CDR2: MNHEY and SMNVEV (reference sequence). Trimming cost V 5 bases and J 5 bases, with 10 bases left between them. The CDR3 sequence is 13 residues long. The CDR3 region is CASSGQFDQPQHF. DNA for the CDR3: TGTGCCAGCAGTGGCCAGTTCGATCAGCCCCAGCATTTT.

The chain carries TRBV7-6 and TRBJ2-1; 13 bases agree with TRBD2. V dropped 4 bases and J dropped 5; count of bases not matched to a gene: 2. This CDR3 has 15 residues. Germline values: CDR1 SGHVS, CDR2 FNYEAQ. DNA for the CDR3: TGTGCCAGCAGCTCCGGACTAGCGGGGGACAATGAGCAGTTCTTC. Residues: CASSSGLAGDNEQFF.

The chain recombines TRBV4-1 with TRBJ2-5; perhaps TRBD2 as D (5 bases). The J call may not be correct, given that the DNA end is closer to TRBJ2-7. Germline-derived CDR1 and CDR2 are MGHRA and YSYEKL. This CDR3 contains 16 residues. DNA for the CDR3: TGCGCCAGCAGCCAAGGATGGATGCGGAGGTCCTACGAGCAGTACTTC. This translates into CASSQGWMRRSYEQYF.

CDR3 bases: TGTGCCAGTAGTCCACAGACAGGGTGGGTTACCGGGGAGCTGTTTTTT. Translated, it gives CASSPQTGWVTGELFF. The J gene is TRBJ2-2, the V gene TRBV19, with 7 bases identical to TRBD1. CDR3 length: 16 residues. V was clipped by 5 bases and J by 5 bases; unmatched bases: 11. Germline CDR1 reads LNHDA; CDR2 reads SQIVND (reference sequence).

This chain uses TRBV11-3 with TRBJ2-5; 10 bases match TRBD2. V lost 5 bases and J lost 2; bases outside the gene matches: 5. This CDR3 comprises 15 residues. Germline V gene sequence: CDR1 SGHNT, CDR2 YENEEA. CDR3 DNA: TGTGCCAGCAGCCCAGGACTAGCGGATCAAGAGACCCAGTACTTC. This encodes CASSPGLADQETQYF.

The chain recombines TRBV7-9 with TRBJ2-5; 10 positions match TRBD2. Germline CDR1 is SEHNR and CDR2 is FQNEAQ (reference sequence). Germline trimming cut 2 bases from V and 7 bases from J; bases unmatched to any gene: 13. The CDR3 consists of 17 residues. CDR3 sequence reads: CASSLTGGLAASPTQYF. The CDR3 DNA is TGTGCCAGCAGCTTAACTGGTGGACTAGCGGCGAGTCCGACCCAGTACTTC. Filled out from reference TRBV7-9 and TRBJ2-5, the complete variable domain reads DTGVSQNPRHKITKRGQNVTFRCDPISEHNRLYWYRQTLGQGPEFLTYFQNEAQLEKSRLLSDRFSAERPKGSFSTLEIQRTEQGDSAMYLCASSLTGGLAASPTQYFGPGTRLLVL.

This chain connects TRBV28 to TRBJ2-7, with 8 positions matching TRBD2. CDR1 is MDHEN, CDR2 SYDVKM, per germline. V shed 6 bases, J shed 4 bases, and the junction held 8 bases outside the gene matches. The CDR3 totals 14 residues. In DNA form, the CDR3 reads TGTGCCAGCAGCCCCCCGGCGGGAGGATACGAGCAGTACTTC. Protein: CASSPPAGGYEQYF.

J is TRBJ2-2 and V is TRBV7-2; 8 bases map to TRBD1. Germline V gene data show CDR1 as SGHTA and CDR2 as FQGNSA. This CDR3 has 17 residues. V dropped 1 base and J dropped 5; count of bases not matched to a gene: 9. The CDR3 DNA reads as TGTGCCAGCAGCTTAGGTCTCGACAGGGGTGGGACCGGGGAGCTGTTTTTT. Encoded protein: CASSLGLDRGGTGELFF.